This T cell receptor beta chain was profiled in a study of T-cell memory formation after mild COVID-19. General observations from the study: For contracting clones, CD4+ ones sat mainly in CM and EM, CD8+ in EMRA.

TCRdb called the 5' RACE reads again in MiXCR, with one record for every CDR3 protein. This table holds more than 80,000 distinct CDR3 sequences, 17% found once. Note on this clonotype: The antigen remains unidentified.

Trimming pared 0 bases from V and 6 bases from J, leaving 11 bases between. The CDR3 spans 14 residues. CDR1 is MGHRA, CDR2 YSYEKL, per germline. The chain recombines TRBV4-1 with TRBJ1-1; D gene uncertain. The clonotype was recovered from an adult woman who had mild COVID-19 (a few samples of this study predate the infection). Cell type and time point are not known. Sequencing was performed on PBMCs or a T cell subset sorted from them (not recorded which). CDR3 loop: CASSQEQRLPEAFF. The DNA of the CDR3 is TGCGCCAGCAGCCAAGAACAGAGATTGCCTGAAGCTTTCTTT.